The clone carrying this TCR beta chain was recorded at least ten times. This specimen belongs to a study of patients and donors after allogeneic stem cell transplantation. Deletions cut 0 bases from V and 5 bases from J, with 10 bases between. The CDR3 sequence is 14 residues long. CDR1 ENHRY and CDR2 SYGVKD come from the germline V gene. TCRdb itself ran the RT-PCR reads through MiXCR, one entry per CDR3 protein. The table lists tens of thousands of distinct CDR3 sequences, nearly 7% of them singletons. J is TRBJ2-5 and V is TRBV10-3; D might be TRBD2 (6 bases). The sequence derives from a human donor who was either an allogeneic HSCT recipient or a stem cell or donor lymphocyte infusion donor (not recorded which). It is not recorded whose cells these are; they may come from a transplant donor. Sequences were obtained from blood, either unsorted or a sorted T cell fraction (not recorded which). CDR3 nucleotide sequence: TGTGCCATCAGTGAGTCGGGAGGAGCGGAGACCCAGTACTTC. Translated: CAISESGGAETQYF.